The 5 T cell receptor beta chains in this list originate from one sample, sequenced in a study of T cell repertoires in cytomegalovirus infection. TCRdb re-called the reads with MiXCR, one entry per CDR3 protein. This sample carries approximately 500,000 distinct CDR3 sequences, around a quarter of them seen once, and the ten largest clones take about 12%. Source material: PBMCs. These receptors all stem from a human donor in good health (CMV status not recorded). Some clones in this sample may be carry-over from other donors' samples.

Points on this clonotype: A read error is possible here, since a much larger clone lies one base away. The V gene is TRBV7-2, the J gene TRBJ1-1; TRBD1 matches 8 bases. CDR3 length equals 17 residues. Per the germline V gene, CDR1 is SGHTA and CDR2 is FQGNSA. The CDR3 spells CASRHRGQGIGNTEALF. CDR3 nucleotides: TGTGCCAGCAGACACCGTGGACAGGGCATTGGGAACACTGAAGCTCTCTTT. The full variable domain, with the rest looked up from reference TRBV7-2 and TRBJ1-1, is GAGVSQSPSNKVTEKGKDVELRCDPISGHTALYWYRQSLGQGLEFLIYFQGNSAPDKSGLPSDRFSAERTGGSVSTLTIQRTQQEDSAVYLCASRHRGQGIGNTEALFGQGTRLTVV.

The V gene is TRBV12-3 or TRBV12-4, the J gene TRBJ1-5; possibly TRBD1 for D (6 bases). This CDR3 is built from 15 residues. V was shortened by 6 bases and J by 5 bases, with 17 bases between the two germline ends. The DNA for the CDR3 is TGTGCCAGCAGCAAATACAGGGCTTGGGATCAGCCCCAGCATTTT. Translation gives CASSKYRAWDQPQHF.

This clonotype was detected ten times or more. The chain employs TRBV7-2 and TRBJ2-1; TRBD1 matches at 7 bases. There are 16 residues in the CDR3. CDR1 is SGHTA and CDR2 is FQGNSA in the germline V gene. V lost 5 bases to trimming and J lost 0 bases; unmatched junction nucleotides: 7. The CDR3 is CASSIQDRISYNEQFF. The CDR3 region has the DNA TGTGCCAGCAGCATCCAGGACAGGATCTCCTACAATGAGCAGTTCTTC.

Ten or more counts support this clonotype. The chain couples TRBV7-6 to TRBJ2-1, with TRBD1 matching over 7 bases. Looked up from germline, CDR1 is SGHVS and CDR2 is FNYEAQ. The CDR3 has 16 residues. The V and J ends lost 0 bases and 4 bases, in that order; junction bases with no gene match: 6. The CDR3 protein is CASSLASRGNYNEQFF. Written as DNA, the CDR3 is TGTGCCAGCAGCTTAGCGAGCAGGGGGAATTACAATGAGCAGTTCTTC.

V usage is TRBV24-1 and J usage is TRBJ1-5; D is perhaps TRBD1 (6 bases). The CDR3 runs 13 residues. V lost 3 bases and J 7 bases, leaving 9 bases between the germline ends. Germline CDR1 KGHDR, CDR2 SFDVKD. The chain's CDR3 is CATSDAGVQPQHF. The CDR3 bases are TGTGCCACCAGTGATGCAGGGGTCCAGCCCCAGCATTTT.